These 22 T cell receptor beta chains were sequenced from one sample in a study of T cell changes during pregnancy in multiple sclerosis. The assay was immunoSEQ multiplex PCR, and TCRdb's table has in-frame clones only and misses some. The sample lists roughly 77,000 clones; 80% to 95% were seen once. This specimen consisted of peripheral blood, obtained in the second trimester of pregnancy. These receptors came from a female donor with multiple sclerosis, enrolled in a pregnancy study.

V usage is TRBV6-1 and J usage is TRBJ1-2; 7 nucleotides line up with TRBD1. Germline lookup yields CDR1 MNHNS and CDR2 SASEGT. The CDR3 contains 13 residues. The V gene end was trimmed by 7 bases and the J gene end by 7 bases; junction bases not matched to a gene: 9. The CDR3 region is CASKPTGRSGYTF. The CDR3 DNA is TGTGCCAGCAAACCGACAGGGCGATCTGGCTACACCTTC.

For the CDR3, the DNA is TGTGCCAGCAGCTTTTCAGGGTGGGCCAAAAACATTCAGTACTTC. Residues: CASSFSGWAKNIQYF. The V gene is TRBV7-2, the J gene TRBJ2-4; TRBD1 is a possible D gene (5 bases). The CDR3 is 15 amino acids. Germline CDR1 SGHTA, CDR2 FQGNSA. V lost 3 bases to trimming and J lost 1 base, with 10 bases between them.

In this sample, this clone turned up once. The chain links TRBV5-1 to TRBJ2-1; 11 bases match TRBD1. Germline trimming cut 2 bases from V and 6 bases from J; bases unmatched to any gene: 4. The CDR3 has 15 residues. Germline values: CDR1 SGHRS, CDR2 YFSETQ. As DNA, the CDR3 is TGCGCCAGCAGCTTCGGGACAGGGGGTCTCAATGAGCAGTTCTTC. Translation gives CASSFGTGGLNEQFF.

Here the CDR3 reads CASSSVYGYTF. CDR3 sequence (DNA): TGTGCCAGCAGTTCTGTCTATGGCTACACCTTC. The chain recombines TRBV28 with TRBJ1-2; D is undetermined. The germline V and J ends were trimmed by 4 bases and 4 bases, with 4 bases remaining between them. Germline values: CDR1 MDHEN, CDR2 SYDVKM. This CDR3 comprises 11 residues.

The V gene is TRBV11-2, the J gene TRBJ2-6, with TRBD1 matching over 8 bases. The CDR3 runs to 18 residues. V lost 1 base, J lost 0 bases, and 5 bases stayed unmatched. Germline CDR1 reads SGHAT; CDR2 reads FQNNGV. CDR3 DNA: TGTGCCAGCAGCTTAGTGACAGGGGCCCTCTCTGGGGCCAACGTCCTGACTTTC. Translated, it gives CASSLVTGALSGANVLTF. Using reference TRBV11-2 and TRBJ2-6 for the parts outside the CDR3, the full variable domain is EAGVAQSPRYKIIEKRQSVAFWCNPISGHATLYWYQQILGQGPKLLIQFQNNGVVDDSQLPKDRFSAERLKGVDSTLKIQPAKLEDSAVYLCASSLVTGALSGANVLTFGAGSRLTVL.

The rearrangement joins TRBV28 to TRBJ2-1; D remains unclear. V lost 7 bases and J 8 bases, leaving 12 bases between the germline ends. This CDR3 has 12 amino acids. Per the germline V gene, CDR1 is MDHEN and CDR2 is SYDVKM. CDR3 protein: CASTSLPDEQFF. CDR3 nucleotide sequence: TGTGCCAGCACCTCCCTGCCAGATGAGCAGTTCTTC.

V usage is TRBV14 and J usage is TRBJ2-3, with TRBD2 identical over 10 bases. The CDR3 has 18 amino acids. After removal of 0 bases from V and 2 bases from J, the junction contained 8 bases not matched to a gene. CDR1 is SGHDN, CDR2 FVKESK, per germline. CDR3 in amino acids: CASSQDIERGGSTDTQYF. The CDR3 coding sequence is TGTGCCAGCAGCCAAGATATTGAGCGGGGGGGCTCCACAGATACGCAGTATTTT. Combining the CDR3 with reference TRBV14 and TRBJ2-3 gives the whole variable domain EAGVTQFPSHSVIEKGQTVTLRCDPISGHDNLYWYRRVMGKEIKFLLHFVKESKQDESGMPNNRFLAERTGGTYSTLKVQPAELEDSGVYFCASSQDIERGGSTDTQYFGPGTRLTVL.

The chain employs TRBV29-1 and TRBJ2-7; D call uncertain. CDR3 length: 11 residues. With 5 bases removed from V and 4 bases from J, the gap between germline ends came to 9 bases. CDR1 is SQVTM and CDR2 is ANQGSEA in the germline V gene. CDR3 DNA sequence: TGCAGCGTTATCATAGTTTACGAGCAGTACTTC. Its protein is CSVIIVYEQYF.

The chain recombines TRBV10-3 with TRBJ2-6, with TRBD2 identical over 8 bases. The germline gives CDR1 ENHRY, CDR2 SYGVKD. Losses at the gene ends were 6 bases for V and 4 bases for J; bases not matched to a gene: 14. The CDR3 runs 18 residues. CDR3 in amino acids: CAIRPGGDRLWGANVLTF. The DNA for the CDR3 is TGTGCCATCAGGCCGGGGGGGGATAGGCTCTGGGGGGCCAACGTCCTGACTTTC.

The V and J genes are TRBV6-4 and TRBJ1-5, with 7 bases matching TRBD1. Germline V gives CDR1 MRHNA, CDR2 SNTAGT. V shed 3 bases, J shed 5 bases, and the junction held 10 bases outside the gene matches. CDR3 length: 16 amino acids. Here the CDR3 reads CASSEEVTGPYQPQHF. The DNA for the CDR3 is TGTGCCAGCAGTGAAGAGGTGACAGGGCCCTATCAGCCCCAGCATTTT.

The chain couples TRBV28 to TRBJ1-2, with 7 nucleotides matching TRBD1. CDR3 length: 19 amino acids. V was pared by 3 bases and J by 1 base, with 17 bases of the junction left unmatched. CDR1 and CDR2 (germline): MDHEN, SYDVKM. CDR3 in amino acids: CASSFYQFPGQTLNYGYTF. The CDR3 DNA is TGTGCCAGCAGTTTCTATCAATTTCCGGGACAGACCCTTAACTATGGCTACACCTTC.

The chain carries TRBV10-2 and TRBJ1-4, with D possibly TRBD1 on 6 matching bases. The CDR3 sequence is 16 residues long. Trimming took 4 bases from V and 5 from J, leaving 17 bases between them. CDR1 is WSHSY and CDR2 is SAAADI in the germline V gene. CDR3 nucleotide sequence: TGCGCCAGCAGTGTGCGGACAGCCACTAAGAATGAAAAACTGTTTTTT. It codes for CASSVRTATKNEKLFF.

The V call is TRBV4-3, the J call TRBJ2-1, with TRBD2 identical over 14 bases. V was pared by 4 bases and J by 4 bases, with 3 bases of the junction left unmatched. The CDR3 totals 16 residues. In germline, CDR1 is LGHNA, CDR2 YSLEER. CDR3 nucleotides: TGCGCCAGCAGCCTCCGACTAGCGGGGGGGTACAATGAGCAGTTCTTC. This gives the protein CASSLRLAGGYNEQFF.

The CDR3 sequence: CASSPPDRSSYEQYF. DNA for the CDR3: TGTGCCAGCTCACCACCGGACAGGAGCTCCTACGAGCAGTACTTC. The chain links TRBV18 to TRBJ2-7; 7 bases agree with TRBD1. The V segment lost 0 bases and the J segment 0 bases; nucleotides outside the gene matches: 2. This CDR3 contains 15 residues. CDR1 and CDR2 from the germline V gene are KGHSH and LQKENI.

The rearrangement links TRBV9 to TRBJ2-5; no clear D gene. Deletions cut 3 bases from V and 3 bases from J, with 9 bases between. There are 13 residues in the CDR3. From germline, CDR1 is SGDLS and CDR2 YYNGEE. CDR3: CASSGAPEETQYF. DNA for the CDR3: TGTGCCAGCAGCGGGGCCCCGGAAGAGACCCAGTACTTC.

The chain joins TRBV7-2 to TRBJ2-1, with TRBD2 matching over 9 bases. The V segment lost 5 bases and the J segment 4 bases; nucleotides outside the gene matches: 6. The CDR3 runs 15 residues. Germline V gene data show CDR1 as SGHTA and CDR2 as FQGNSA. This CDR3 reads CASSPLAGRYNEQFF. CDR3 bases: TGTGCCAGCAGCCCACTAGCGGGCAGATACAATGAGCAGTTCTTC.

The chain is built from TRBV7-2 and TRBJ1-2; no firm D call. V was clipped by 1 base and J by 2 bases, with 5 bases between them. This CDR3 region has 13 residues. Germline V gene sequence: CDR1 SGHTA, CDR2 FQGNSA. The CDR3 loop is CASSLDPNYGYTF. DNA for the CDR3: TGTGCCAGCAGCTTAGATCCGAACTATGGCTACACCTTC.

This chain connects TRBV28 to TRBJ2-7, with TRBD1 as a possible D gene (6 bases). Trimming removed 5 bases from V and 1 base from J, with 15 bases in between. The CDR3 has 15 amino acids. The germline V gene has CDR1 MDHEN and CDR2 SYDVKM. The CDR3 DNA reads TGTGCCAGCAGTCCCATCTCGACAGGTTCCTACGAGCAGTACTTC. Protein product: CASSPISTGSYEQYF. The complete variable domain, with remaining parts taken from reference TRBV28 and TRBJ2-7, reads DVKVTQSSRYLVKRTGEKVFLECVQDMDHENMFWYRQDPGLGLRLIYFSYDVKMKEKGDIPEGYSVSREKKERFSLILESASTNQTSMYLCASSPISTGSYEQYFGPGTRLTVT.

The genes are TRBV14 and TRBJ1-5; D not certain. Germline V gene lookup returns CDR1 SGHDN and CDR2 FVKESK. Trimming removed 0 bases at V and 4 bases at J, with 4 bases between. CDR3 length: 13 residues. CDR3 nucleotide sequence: TGTGCCAGCAGCCAAGACCTGAATCAGCCCCAGCATTTT. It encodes CASSQDLNQPQHF.

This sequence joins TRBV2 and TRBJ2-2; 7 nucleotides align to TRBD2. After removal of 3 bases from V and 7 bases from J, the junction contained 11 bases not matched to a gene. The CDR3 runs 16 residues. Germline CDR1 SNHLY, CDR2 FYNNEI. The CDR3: CASSEILATTGGELFF. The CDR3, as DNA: TGTGCCAGCAGTGAGATACTAGCGACAACAGGCGGGGAGCTGTTTTTT.

The CDR3 is CASSATGGFKYGYTF. The CDR3 DNA is TGTGCCAGCAGCGCGACAGGGGGATTTAAGTATGGCTACACCTTC. This chain connects TRBV5-6 to TRBJ1-2; TRBD1 aligns across 9 bases. V lost 4 bases and J lost 5; bases outside the gene matches: 9. The CDR3 spans 15 residues. Germline assignment: CDR1 SGHDT and CDR2 YYEEEE.

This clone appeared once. The DNA for the CDR3 is TGTGCCAGAACTACAGGCGCTGGAAACACCATATATTTT. Translation: CARTTGAGNTIYF. The chain has TRBV30 and TRBJ1-3, with D possibly TRBD1 on 5 matching bases. The CDR3 consists of 13 residues. Germline V gives CDR1 GTSNPN, CDR2 SVGIG (reference sequence). V shed 8 bases and J shed 2 bases, with 13 bases lying between them. Using reference TRBV30 and TRBJ1-3 for the parts outside the CDR3, the full variable domain is SQTIHQWPATLVQPVGSPLSLECTVEGTSNPNLYWYRQAAGRGLQLLFYSVGIGQISSEVPQNLSASRPQDRQFILSSKKLLLSDSGFYLCARTTGAGNTIYFGEGSWLTVV.